This TCR beta chain was recorded in a study of spatial heterogeneity in lung cancer. The time point: sample taken at primary tumor resection. There were roughly 72 donors, all of them untreated patients with early-stage non-small cell lung cancer. The V gene's germline CDR1 is MNHEY and CDR2 SVGEGT. This CDR3 spans 15 amino acids. V dropped 6 bases and J dropped 5; count of bases not matched to a gene: 11. Whole-study results and caveats: Mutation tallies in tumors tracked expanded intratumoral alpha and beta TCR counts.

There are many counts of this clonotype. Its target is not known. TCRdb passed the 5' RACE reads through MiXCR, listing each CDR3 protein once. This sample yields about 7,700 distinct CDR3 sequences, of which roughly a tenth are seen a single time; roughly 8.6% belongs to the top ten. The receptor's source is a male donor with early-stage non-small cell lung cancer. Here the sequenced sample was lung tumor tissue, taken at surgery. The chain couples TRBV6-2 or TRBV6-3 to TRBJ2-5, with 8 nucleotides matching TRBD2. The CDR3 is CASSPYAGGSETQYF. CDR3 nucleotide sequence: TGTGCCAGCAGCCCATATGCGGGGGGCTCGGAGACCCAGTACTTC.